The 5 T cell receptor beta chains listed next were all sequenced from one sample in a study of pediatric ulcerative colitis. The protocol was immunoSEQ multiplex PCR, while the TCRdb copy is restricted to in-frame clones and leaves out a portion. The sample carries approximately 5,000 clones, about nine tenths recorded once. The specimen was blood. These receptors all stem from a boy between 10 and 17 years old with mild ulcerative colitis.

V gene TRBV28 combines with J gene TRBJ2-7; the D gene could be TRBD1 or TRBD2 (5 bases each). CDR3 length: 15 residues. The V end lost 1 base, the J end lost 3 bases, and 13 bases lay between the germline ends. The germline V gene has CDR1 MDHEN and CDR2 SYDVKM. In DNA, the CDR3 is TGTGCCAGCAGTTTATTAGGTTCGGGGCTCTACGAGCAGTACTTC. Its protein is CASSLLGSGLYEQYF.

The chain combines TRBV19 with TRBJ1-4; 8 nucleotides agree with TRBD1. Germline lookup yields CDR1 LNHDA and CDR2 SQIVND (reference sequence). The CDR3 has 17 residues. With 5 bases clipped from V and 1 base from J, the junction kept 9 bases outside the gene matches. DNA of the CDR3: TGTGCCAGTAGTCCATCCGGACAGGGCTTAACTAATGAAAAACTGTTTTTT. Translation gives CASSPSGQGLTNEKLFF. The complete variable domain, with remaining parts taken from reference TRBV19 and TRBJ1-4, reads DGGITQSPKYLFRKEGQNVTLSCEQNLNHDAMYWYRQDPGQGLRLIYYSQIVNDFQKGDIAEGYSVSREKKESFPLTVTSAQKNPTAFYLCASSPSGQGLTNEKLFFGSGTQLSVL.

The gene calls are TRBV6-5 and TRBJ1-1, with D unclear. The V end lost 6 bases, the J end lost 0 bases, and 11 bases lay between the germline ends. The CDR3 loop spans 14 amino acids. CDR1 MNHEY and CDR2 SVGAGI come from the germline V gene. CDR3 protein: CASSRDGVNTEAFF. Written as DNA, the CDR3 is TGTGCCAGCAGCCGCGACGGGGTGAACACTGAAGCTTTCTTT.

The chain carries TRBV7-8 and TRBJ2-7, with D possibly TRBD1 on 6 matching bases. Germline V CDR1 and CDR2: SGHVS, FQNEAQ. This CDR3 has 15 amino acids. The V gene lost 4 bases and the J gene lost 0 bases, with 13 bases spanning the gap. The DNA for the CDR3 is TGTGCCAGCAGCTCAAAACAGGACAGCTCCTACGAGCAGTACTTC. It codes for CASSSKQDSSYEQYF. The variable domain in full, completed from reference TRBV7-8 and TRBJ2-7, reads GAGVSQSPRYKVAKRGQDVALRCDPISGHVSLFWYQQALGQGPEFLTYFQNEAQLDKSGLPSDRFFAERPEGSVSTLKIQRTQQEDSAVYLCASSSKQDSSYEQYFGPGTRLTVT.

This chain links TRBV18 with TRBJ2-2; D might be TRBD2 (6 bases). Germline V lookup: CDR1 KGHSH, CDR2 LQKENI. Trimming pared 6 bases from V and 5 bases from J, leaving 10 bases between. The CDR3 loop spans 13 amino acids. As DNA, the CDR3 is TGTGCCAGCTCCGTGGCGGGGACCGGGGAGCTGTTTTTT. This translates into CASSVAGTGELFF.